This T cell receptor (beta chain) is drawn from a study of blood T cell repertoires in COVID-19. The protocol was immunoSEQ multiplex PCR, while the TCRdb copy is restricted to in-frame clones and leaves out a portion. The data show 130,000 to 150,000 clones, about 80% seen once. This TCR came from a man between 65 and 85 years old who had recovered from COVID-19. The sequenced material came from peripheral blood.

DNA of the CDR3: TGTGCCAGCAGCTTGGACAGATTGTACGAGCAGTACTTC. Translated: CASSLDRLYEQYF. This chain connects TRBV7-2 to TRBJ2-7, with TRBD1 as a possible D gene (6 bases). CDR1 and CDR2 (germline): SGHTA, FQGNSA. The CDR3 contains 13 residues. Trimming stripped 3 bases from V and 4 bases from J, with 10 bases between.